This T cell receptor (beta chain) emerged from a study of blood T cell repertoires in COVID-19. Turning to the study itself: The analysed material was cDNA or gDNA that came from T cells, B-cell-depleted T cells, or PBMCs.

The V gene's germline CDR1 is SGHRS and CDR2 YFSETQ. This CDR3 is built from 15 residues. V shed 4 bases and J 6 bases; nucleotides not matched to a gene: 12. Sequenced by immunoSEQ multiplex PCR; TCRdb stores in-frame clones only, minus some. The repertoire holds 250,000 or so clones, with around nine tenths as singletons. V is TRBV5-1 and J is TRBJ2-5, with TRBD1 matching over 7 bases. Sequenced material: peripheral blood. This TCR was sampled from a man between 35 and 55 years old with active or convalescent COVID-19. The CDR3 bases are TGCGCCAGCAGCCAGGGGACAGAAATTCTGAAGACCCAGTACTTC. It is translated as CASSQGTEILKTQYF.